Presented here are 27 T cell receptor beta chains from one specimen sequenced in a study of CD8 T cells in ankylosing spondylitis (dated by TCRdb to 2016 to 2017). The library was obtained by 5' RACE. Sequenced using an Illumina HiSeq 2500. TCRdb passed the public sequencing reads through fastp at Q25 and MiXCR, retaining productive beta sequences. Under each unique CDR3 protein, matching rows form one entry showing the most common genes and DNA. The table for this sample lists 300,000 to 400,000 distinct CDR3 sequences; 20% to 25% of them were counted only once. 10% to 15% of the sample rests with the top ten. Specimen: blood, either unsorted or a sorted T cell fraction (not recorded which). Source of these receptors: a male donor with ankylosing spondylitis or in good health (not recorded which).

The sample holds a few counts of this clonotype. The chain recombines TRBV12-3 or TRBV12-4 with TRBJ1-2; D may be TRBD1 (6 bases). Trimming removed 3 bases from V and 1 base from J, with 12 bases in between. This CDR3 has 15 amino acids. The CDR3 coding sequence is TGTGCCAGCAGTTTCGGGACATATCTTAACTATGGCTACACCTTC. Translating it yields CASSFGTYLNYGYTF.

The genes are TRBV6-1 and TRBJ2-7, with D tentatively TRBD1 or TRBD2 (6 bases each). The V gene's germline CDR1 is MNHNS and CDR2 SASEGT. The CDR3 sequence is 14 residues long. V shed 2 bases and J shed 6 bases, with 14 bases lying between them. CDR3 residues: CASSERGGSVEQYF. DNA of the CDR3: TGTGCCAGCAGTGAACGAGGGGGGTCAGTCGAGCAGTACTTC.

This chain connects TRBV6-1 to TRBJ2-5, with unresolved D. The CDR3 is 12 residues long. The germline CDR1 and CDR2 sequences are MNHNS and SASEGT. The germline V and J ends were trimmed by 3 bases and 7 bases, with 9 bases remaining between them. The DNA of the CDR3 is TGTGCCAGCAGTGATTACAGCGTGACCCAGTACTTC. This gives the protein CASSDYSVTQYF.

The chain couples TRBV5-1 to TRBJ2-7; unclear D gene. The CDR3 is 12 amino acids. Germline-derived CDR1 and CDR2 are SGHRS and YFSETQ. V shed 0 bases and J shed 6 bases, with 7 bases lying between them. CDR3 sequence reads: CASSLAGFEQYF. CDR3 sequence (DNA): TGCGCCAGCAGCTTGGCTGGGTTCGAGCAGTACTTC.

This chain connects TRBV7-9 to TRBJ2-5, with D hard to call. This CDR3 contains 14 residues. Germline V gene sequence: CDR1 SEHNR, CDR2 FQNEAQ (reference sequence). Trimming cost V 0 bases and J 4 bases, with 9 bases left between them. CDR3: CASSLAFYPETQYF. As DNA, the CDR3 is TGTGCCAGCAGCTTAGCGTTCTATCCAGAGACCCAGTACTTC.

This clonotype has a handful of counts. This chain uses TRBV9 with TRBJ2-7; no clear D. The CDR3 has 15 residues. V dropped 0 bases and J dropped 4 bases, with 14 bases sitting between them. Germline V gene data show CDR1 as SGDLS and CDR2 as YYNGEE. The CDR3 protein is CASSVGPDPNYEQYF. Here the CDR3 DNA reads TGTGCCAGCAGCGTAGGCCCAGATCCGAATTACGAGCAGTACTTC.

The chain couples TRBV12-5 to TRBJ1-2; D perhaps matches TRBD1 (5 bases). V was shortened by 6 bases and J by 4 bases, with 15 bases between the two germline ends. CDR1 is LGHNT, CDR2 FRNRAP, per germline. This CDR3 contains 14 residues. This CDR3 reads CASGLWGEPYGYTF. CDR3 coding DNA: TGTGCTAGTGGCCTGTGGGGGGAACCCTATGGCTACACCTTC.

The CDR3 loop reads CASSLSGIERETYEQYF. The CDR3, as DNA: TGTGCCAGCAGTTTATCAGGCATAGAGAGAGAGACCTACGAGCAGTACTTC. J is TRBJ2-7 and V is TRBV28; D uncertain. CDR1 is MDHEN and CDR2 is SYDVKM in the germline V gene. Trimming took 1 base from V and 2 from J, leaving 18 bases between them. This CDR3 spans 17 amino acids. Variable domain in full (rest from reference TRBV28 and TRBJ2-7): DVKVTQSSRYLVKRTGEKVFLECVQDMDHENMFWYRQDPGLGLRLIYFSYDVKMKEKGDIPEGYSVSREKKERFSLILESASTNQTSMYLCASSLSGIERETYEQYFGPGTRLTVT.

The CDR3 coding sequence is TGTGCCAGCAGCTTAGCGGGCGACGCCGGACCTGAAGCTTTCTTT. Translating gives CASSLAGDAGPEAFF. The chain joins TRBV7-6 to TRBJ1-1; D unresolved. The V and J ends lost 0 bases and 6 bases respectively, with 14 bases between them. The CDR3 loop spans 15 amino acids. Germline-derived CDR1 and CDR2 are SGHVS and FNYEAQ.

The rearrangement uses TRBV5-1 and TRBJ2-7; 7 bases map to TRBD1. Per the germline V gene, CDR1 is SGHRS and CDR2 is YFSETQ. V trimming: 4 bases; J trimming: 3 bases; junction bases outside the gene matches: 7. The CDR3 is made up of 14 amino acids. CDR3 region: CASSLEGDSYEQYF. For the CDR3, the DNA is TGCGCCAGCAGCCTCGAGGGGGACAGCTACGAGCAGTACTTC.

In its sample, this clonotype was seen a few times. The V gene is TRBV20-1, the J gene TRBJ2-7; 10 bases fit TRBD1. Trimming cost V 1 base and J 6 bases; bases outside gene matches: 9. The CDR3 is 15 amino acids. CDR1 and CDR2 (germline): DFQATT, SNEGSKA (reference sequence). The CDR3 sequence is CSARVQGQGNFEQYF. CDR3 sequence (DNA): TGCAGTGCTAGAGTGCAGGGACAGGGGAATTTCGAGCAGTACTTC.

This clonotype was detected a few times. The chain employs TRBV7-3 and TRBJ2-2, with D maybe TRBD1 (6 bases). The CDR3 is 14 amino acids. Trimming took 2 bases from V and 6 from J, leaving 10 bases between them. Germline-derived CDR1 and CDR2 are SGHTA and FQGTGA. In DNA, the CDR3 is TGTGCCAGCAGCTTAGCAGGGGAAGCCGGGGAGCTGTTTTTT. It specifies CASSLAGEAGELFF. The complete variable domain, with remaining parts taken from reference TRBV7-3 and TRBJ2-2, reads GAGVSQTPSNKVTEKGKYVELRCDPISGHTALYWYRQSLGQGPEFLIYFQGTGAADDSGLPNDRFFAVRPEGSVSTLKIQRTERGDSAVYLCASSLAGEAGELFFGEGSRLTVL.

This clonotype occurred a few times. The chain recombines TRBV4-1 with TRBJ2-5; TRBD1 aligns across 12 bases. Germline CDR1 and CDR2: MGHRA and YSYEKL. This CDR3 region has 15 residues. The V segment lost 8 bases and the J segment 4 bases; nucleotides outside the gene matches: 8. The CDR3 is CASSPGQGASETQYF. The CDR3 DNA sequence: TGCGCCAGCTCGCCGGGACAGGGGGCTTCAGAGACCCAGTACTTC.

This clonotype was seen more than once but under ten times. The chain carries TRBV2 and TRBJ1-5; the match to TRBD1 covers 8 bases. CDR3 length equals 15 residues. V trimming: 4 bases; J trimming: 3 bases; junction bases outside the gene matches: 5. Germline loops: CDR1 SNHLY, CDR2 FYNNEI. In nucleotides, the CDR3 is TGTGCCAGCAGTGGCCGGACAGGGCCCAATCAGCCCCAGCATTTT. This gives the protein CASSGRTGPNQPQHF.

This clonotype was counted between two and nine times. The V and J genes are TRBV5-1 and TRBJ2-1; TRBD1 might be the D (6 bases). The CDR3 has 14 amino acids. V dropped 4 bases and J dropped 4 bases, with 12 bases sitting between them. Germline V gene lookup returns CDR1 SGHRS and CDR2 YFSETQ. The CDR3 DNA reads TGCGCCAGCAGCACCTGGACAGAGTACAATGAGCAGTTCTTC. Residues: CASSTWTEYNEQFF.

In DNA form, the CDR3 reads TGTGCCAGCACTAAGTGGGGGGACACATACAATGAGCAGTTCTTC. The encoded protein is CASTKWGDTYNEQFF. The chain uses TRBV28 and TRBJ2-1; either TRBD1 or TRBD2 may supply D (6 bases each). The CDR3 runs to 15 residues. Germline loops: CDR1 MDHEN, CDR2 SYDVKM. Trimming took 7 bases from V and 4 from J, leaving 17 bases between them.

The chain carries TRBV5-1 and TRBJ2-3; TRBD1 agrees at 8 bases. V lost 1 base, J lost 2 bases, and 3 bases stayed unmatched. Germline V gene lookup returns CDR1 SGHRS and CDR2 YFSETQ. CDR3 length equals 15 residues. CDR3 residues: CASSLPDRATDTQYF. The CDR3 region has the DNA TGCGCCAGCAGCTTGCCGGACAGGGCCACAGATACGCAGTATTTT. The full variable domain, completed using reference TRBV5-1 and TRBJ2-3, is KAGVTQTPRYLIKTRGQQVTLSCSPISGHRSVSWYQQTPGQGLQFLFEYFSETQRNKGNFPGRFSGRQFSNSRSEMNVSTLELGDSALYLCASSLPDRATDTQYFGPGTRLTVL.

This clonotype was counted a few times. The chain couples TRBV7-8 to TRBJ2-1; no reliable D call. The CDR3 contains 14 residues. V was cut by 1 base and J by 6 bases, with 10 bases left in between. The V gene's germline CDR1 is SGHVS and CDR2 FQNEAQ. The CDR3 region is CASSLGGTPNEQFF. CDR3 nucleotide sequence: TGTGCCAGCAGCTTAGGGGGTACACCCAATGAGCAGTTCTTC. The full variable domain, in which reference TRBV7-8 and TRBJ2-1 provide the parts outside the CDR3, is GAGVSQSPRYKVAKRGQDVALRCDPISGHVSLFWYQQALGQGPEFLTYFQNEAQLDKSGLPSDRFFAERPEGSVSTLKIQRTQQEDSAVYLCASSLGGTPNEQFFGPGTRLTVL.

The chain combines TRBV7-9 with TRBJ2-3; D gene uncertain. V was clipped by 5 bases and J by 1 base, with 16 bases between them. Germline V gene data show CDR1 as SEHNR and CDR2 as FQNEAQ (reference sequence). This CDR3 has 16 amino acids. Here the CDR3 DNA reads TGTGCCAGCAGCCCCGCCCATGGGATGCGCACAGATACGCAGTATTTT. This codes for CASSPAHGMRTDTQYF.

This clonotype was found once. This chain joins TRBV7-3 and TRBJ2-7; 7 bases align to TRBD2. The CDR3 is made up of 13 amino acids. Germline values: CDR1 SGHTA, CDR2 FQGTGA. With 5 bases clipped from V and 6 bases from J, the junction kept 7 bases outside the gene matches. The CDR3 DNA is TGTGCCAGCAGCCCACTGGGGGGGGGCGAGCAGTACTTC. It yields the protein CASSPLGGGEQYF.

In DNA, the CDR3 is TGTGCCAGCAGAGCACCGGGACAGGGGGCGAGCACCGGGGAGCTGTTTTTT. Translated, it gives CASRAPGQGASTGELFF. This rearrangement joins TRBV9 to TRBJ2-2; TRBD1 aligns across 12 bases. This CDR3 region has 17 residues. Germline loops: CDR1 SGDLS, CDR2 YYNGEE. The V segment lost 5 bases and the J segment 4 bases; nucleotides outside the gene matches: 9.

The chain recombines TRBV7-6 with TRBJ1-1; possibly TRBD1 for D (6 bases). This CDR3 is built from 16 residues. The ends were cut back, 0 bases at V and 4 bases at J, with 15 bases in the middle. Germline CDR1 reads SGHVS; CDR2 reads FNYEAQ. CDR3: CASSLAAGGAGTEAFF. The CDR3 DNA follows: TGTGCCAGCAGCTTAGCTGCCGGGGGCGCGGGCACTGAAGCTTTCTTT.

There are a few counts of this clonotype. The chain links TRBV20-1 to TRBJ2-3, with TRBD2 matching 8 bases. Germline CDR1 and CDR2: DFQATT and SNEGSKA (reference sequence). V lost 3 bases and J lost 2; bases outside the gene matches: 16. The CDR3 length is 18 residues. The CDR3 loop is CSASSRLIGGAPTDTQYF. In nucleotides, the CDR3 is TGCAGTGCTAGTTCGCGACTAATCGGGGGGGCCCCCACAGATACGCAGTATTTT.

The chain joins TRBV3-1 to TRBJ2-3; TRBD2 matches 8 bases. CDR3 size: 15 residues. V was pared by 0 bases and J by 3 bases, with 2 bases of the junction left unmatched. Germline values: CDR1 LGHDT, CDR2 YNNKEL (reference sequence). The CDR3 bases are TGTGCCAGCAGCCAAGACGGGGGGGCGACAGATACGCAGTATTTT. Residues: CASSQDGGATDTQYF.

This clonotype has a handful of counts. The chain recombines TRBV27 with TRBJ2-3; weak D call: TRBD2 (7 bases). Germline CDR1 is MNHEY and CDR2 is SMNVEV (reference sequence). Trimming removed 7 bases from V and 4 bases from J, with 21 bases in between. This CDR3 has 16 residues. The CDR3 DNA is TGTGCCAGCACCTTTTCACGGGGGGCCGCCGCAGATACGCAGTATTTT. Translating it yields CASTFSRGAAADTQYF.

This sequence joins TRBV16 and TRBJ2-1; possibly TRBD2 for D (5 bases). The V gene lost 4 bases and the J gene lost 8 bases, with 15 bases spanning the gap. Germline CDR1 and CDR2: KGHSY and FQNENV. The CDR3 has 14 residues. The chain's CDR3 is CASSPSRGYDEQFF. The DNA of the CDR3 is TGTGCCAGCAGCCCGTCTCGAGGGTACGATGAGCAGTTCTTC.

This clonotype was seen a handful of times. The V call is TRBV12-5, the J call TRBJ2-3; TRBD2 matches 10 bases. V was clipped by 4 bases and J by 2 bases; unmatched bases: 6. Germline lookup yields CDR1 LGHNT and CDR2 FRNRAP. CDR3 length equals 16 residues. The CDR3 DNA reads as TGTGCTAGTGGTTCCGCGACTAGCGGGCTCACAGATACGCAGTATTTT. Its protein product is CASGSATSGLTDTQYF. Complete variable domain (other parts from reference TRBV12-5 and TRBJ2-3): DARVTQTPRHKVTEMGQEVTMRCQPILGHNTVFWYRQTMMQGLELLAYFRNRAPLDDSGMPKDRFSAEMPDATLATLKIQPSEPRDSAVYFCASGSATSGLTDTQYFGPGTRLTVL.